This T cell receptor (beta chain) was recorded in a study of identical twins. Findings and limits, study-wide: Sequences that were beta out-of-frame showed weaker excess twin sharing. The abundant beta clonotypes from cord blood had fewer insertions, and memory repertoires had none of this.

Each CDR3 protein gets one entry after TCRdb re-called the 5' RACE reads with MiXCR. The sample carries around 530,000 distinct CDR3 sequences, about 15% recorded once. A word on this clonotype: The antigen is unknown.

The J segment lost 1 base and the V segment lost 4 bases, leaving 6 bases of the junction unmatched. The CDR3 loop spans 15 amino acids. This sample also appeared in a second study, on yellow fever vaccine responses in identical twins.

The origin of this receptor is a woman under 30 in good health. Sequencing input: CD4+ T cells sorted from blood. This rearrangement joins TRBV12-3 or TRBV12-4 to TRBJ2-5, with 7 bases fitting TRBD2. The CDR3, as DNA: TGTGCCAGCAGTTACTCCGCGGGAGTCCAAGAGACCCAGTACTTC. As protein: CASSYSAGVQETQYF.